This T cell receptor (beta chain) appears in the sequencing data of a study of graft-versus-host responses after intestinal transplantation. General study findings and limits: Within the allografts of patients who had graft-donor T cell macrochimerism, graft-versus-host to host-versus-graft clonal ratios were high. Early post-transplant falls in HvG clones accompanied the peak levels of circulating GvH clones.

To note about this clone: Its antigen is unidentified.

Profiling relied on immunoSEQ multiplex PCR, and the TCRdb table lists in-frame clones only, not all of them. The data contain about 85,000 clones, 80% to 85% of them seen just once; the ten biggest clones take up roughly 0.8%. V was trimmed by 8 bases and J by 0 bases, leaving 14 bases between them. Germline V gene data show CDR1 as MNHNS and CDR2 as SASEGT. CDR3 size: 15 residues. This chain links TRBV6-1 with TRBJ1-5, with D possibly TRBD1 on 6 matching bases. The clonotype was recovered from a human donor who received an intestinal transplant. The source material was unstimulated CD4+ T cells sorted from spleen or lymph node cells, sampled before intestinal transplant. The CDR3 DNA follows: TGTGCCAGCTCGGGGGGCCCTTATAGCAATCAGCCCCAGCATTTT. Protein product: CASSGGPYSNQPQHF.